This T cell receptor (beta chain) was sequenced for a study of blood T cells in healthy people across ages. Study context: Capturing about one barcoded beta molecule per two T cells was achieved by template switching.

Findings and limits, study-wide: The diversity estimates, figures obtained from one million T cells, were considered underestimates.

As concerns this clonotype: Its antigen is as yet unknown.

This CDR3 is 15 amino acids long. Deletions cut 4 bases from V and 4 bases from J, with 17 bases between. CDR1 and CDR2 from the germline V gene are LGHNA and YSLEER. Individuals who donated were healthy Caucasians from Russia aged about 6 to 90. Primed by a sample-barcoded 5' primer and a J-beta primer mix, a second PCR proceeded for roughly 7 to 11 cycles. TCRdb re-called the 5' RACE reads through MiXCR, storing one row per CDR3 protein. The table shows hundreds of thousands of distinct CDR3 sequences, with under 80% occurring only once. The chain recombines TRBV4-3 with TRBJ2-7, with a tentative D call TRBD2 (6 bases). The sequence was obtained from a man aged 25 to 40 in good health. Source material: blood. The CDR3 spells CASSRRLEGGYEQYF. CDR3 DNA sequence: TGCGCCAGCAGCCGAAGACTAGAAGGCGGGTACGAGCAGTACTTC.